This T cell receptor beta chain was identified during a study of blood T cell repertoires in COVID-19. The CDR3 contains 20 residues. Per germline, CDR1 LNHDA and CDR2 SQIVND (reference sequence). The J segment lost 0 bases and the V segment lost 1 base, leaving 10 bases of the junction unmatched. Sequencing used immunoSEQ multiplex PCR; TCRdb keeps in-frame clones, though not all of them. The sample holds fewer than 85,000 clones; 83% are singletons and the top ten take about 6.5%. The V call is TRBV19, the J call TRBJ1-3; 12 bases line up with TRBD1. Sequencing was carried out using peripheral blood. The origin of this receptor is an older woman with acute or convalescent COVID-19. CDR3 loop: CASSIGGGTGGSRSGNTIYF. In nucleotides, the CDR3 is TGTGCCAGTAGTATAGGTGGCGGGACAGGGGGCTCCCGCTCTGGAAACACCATATATTTT.